There are many counts of the clone carrying this TCR beta chain. The target antigen is unknown. Researchers barred patients who had uncontrolled infection, other autoimmune disease, pregnancy or lactation. Diagnosing involved the use of clinical symptoms, serum thyroxine and TRAb, thyroid ultrasound and orbital computed tomography. V lost 4 bases, J lost 7 bases, and 32 bases lay in between. Germline V gives CDR1 SGHRS, CDR2 YFSETQ. The CDR3 consists of 19 residues. TCR beta CDR3 region amplification was performed from RNA transcripts. First-round RT-PCR with HTBI primers amplified the TCR CDR3 region. TCRdb recomputed calls from the multiplex PCR reads with MiXCR, one row per CDR3 protein. The sample records about 290,000 distinct CDR3 sequences, over 15% being singletons. This sample was included in a study of T cells in Graves' hyperthyroidism and ophthalmopathy. The study, taken as a whole, reports: Among clonotypes expanded in thyroid above 0.001, most were also found in blood.

The sequence was collected from a woman aged 55-69 years with Graves' ophthalmopathy. The rearrangement uses TRBV5-1 and TRBJ1-2; D remains unclear. The sequencing input was blood. CDR3 protein: CASSNDAGMKHFLTRGYTF. As DNA, the CDR3 is TGCGCCAGCAGCAACGACGCCGGGATGAAACATTTTCTTACCCGTGGCTACACCTTC.